The T cell receptor beta chain under discussion was sequenced for a study of CD8+CD57+ T cells in acquired aplastic anemia. Study conclusions and caveats: Patients and controls were found to share twenty-nine CD8+ CDR3 sequences.

The study profiled TCR beta VDJ and CDR3 using genomic DNA as template. TCRdb analysed the reads with MiXCR anew, one entry per CDR3 protein. Among 450,000 to 550,000 distinct CDR3 sequences listed, around 32% were seen once. Sequencing involved patients with CD8+CD57+ cell expansion previously shown by flow cytometry. All patients had severe acquired aplastic anemia. All patients were therapy-naive when blood was sampled. Points on this clonotype: The target antigen is unknown.

This CDR3 is 14 amino acids long. Trimming took 11 bases from V and 4 from J; bases not matched to a gene: 11. CDR1 and CDR2 (germline): SEHNR, FQNEAQ (reference sequence). V is TRBV7-9 and J is TRBJ2-3; 8 bases align to TRBD2. Sequencing input: sorted CD4+, CD8+, or CD8+CD57+ T cells (not recorded which) from PBMCs. This receptor was identified in a human donor with aplastic anemia. The CDR3 sequence is CAWNPAGAADTQYF. The CDR3 DNA reads as TGTGCCTGGAATCCAGCGGGGGCCGCAGATACGCAGTATTTT.